The subject of this entry is one T cell receptor beta chain. Its specific antigen is unknown. Per-base qualities were not stored, and no clone one base away is much larger. Enrolling through a virtual design, the prospective study's participants ranged in age from roughly 18 to 95 years and lived across 20 to 25 United States geographic areas. To assign participants to cohorts, the prospective study relied on clinical history that participants themselves reported in a screening survey and a study questionnaire. For ImmuneRACE Cohort 3, a participant was defined as recovered based on two consecutive negative NP/OP PCR tests, clearance by a healthcare professional, or resolution of symptoms. Mobile phlebotomists in the prospective study collected whole blood, serum and a nasopharyngeal or oropharyngeal swab from every participant. Over a roughly two-month period, participants in the prospective study had the option of providing additional blood draws and questionnaires. Before DNA extraction, blood samples from the prospective study were shipped at room temperature or frozen.

The data were taken from a study of blood T cell repertoires in COVID-19 (dated by TCRdb to about 2020). At the level of the whole study: The collaborator samples originated in the United States, Italy and Spain and spanned the acute and convalescent phases of COVID-19. The prospective study material was composed of cDNA or gDNA derived from T cells, B-cell-depleted T cells, or PBMCs. Deeply sampled blood TCRbeta repertoires from subjects exposed to, actively infected with, or recovered from COVID-19 were included in the dataset. A freely available public database, intended as a resource for researchers studying the immune response to SARS-CoV-2, is where the repertoires were released. Samples were obtained from the ongoing ImmuneRACE study (first 160 participants) and from approximately 1,200 subjects provided by 6 global collaborators. Nearly every sample came with metadata listing a de-identified subject ID, COVID-19 status, age in years and sex. HLA class I and class II types, where available, came from metadata supplied by the sample provider rather than from assay-based typing. General study outcomes and caveats: Clinical and demographic metadata were provided uncurated, with the amount varying by source and participant.

After removal of 3 bases from V and 5 bases from J, the junction retains 7 bases not matched to a gene. The CDR3 sequence holds 16 residues, the cysteine and phenylalanine included. Just CDR3 DNA is preserved here, 48 bases in frame from base 1. The germline V gene encodes CDR1 LGHNA and CDR2 YNFKEQ. TCRbeta CDR3 regions were amplified from genomic DNA using the immunoSEQ Assay, a bias-controlled multiplex PCR. The original methods were these. The number of nucleated cells in each sample was estimated from the amplification of reference gene primers within the assay. To quantify the absolute abundance of each unique TCRbeta CDR3 rearrangement, sequence reads were collapsed and filtered. For each sample, productive Simpson clonality was calculated as the square root of Simpson's diversity index across productive rearrangements. This immuneACCESS table, as held by TCRdb, lists in-frame sequences with V and J called but not all clones. Of the missing ones, under half trace to an unresolved V gene in checked studies; the others have no known cause. The V and J calls and the clone size are those of that table, but D and trimming were determined from the DNA. This sample lists roughly 290,000 clones; 87% were detected once. Of the sample, 5.5% to 7% falls within the top ten clones.

The chain couples TRBV4-2 to TRBJ2-7; 13 of the junction bases match TRBD2. The sequence derives from a woman aged 40 to 50 who had recovered from COVID-19. Source material: PBMCs or T cells enriched from blood (not recorded which). This receptor has the CDR3 CASSQETSGRLNEQYF. The DNA sequence reads TGTGCCAGCAGCCAGGAGACTAGCGGGAGGCTAAACGAGCAGTACTTC.